Presented here are 19 T cell receptor beta chains from one specimen sequenced in a study of blood T cell repertoires in COVID-19. TCRdb's copy holds only in-frame clones and misses some; the assay was immunoSEQ multiplex PCR. This sample yields approximately 60,000 clones, of which 87% are seen a single time; roughly a fifth belongs to the top ten. The sample taken for sequencing was peripheral blood. The receptors come from a woman older than 75 with COVID-19, enrolled during active disease.

J is TRBJ2-2 and V is TRBV9; D unclear. V gave up 0 bases and J gave up 6 bases, with 12 bases separating them. There are 15 residues in the CDR3. Germline assignment: CDR1 SGDLS and CDR2 YYNGEE. CDR3 bases: TGTGCCAGCAGCGTAGGAATGCGGCCGGCCGGGGAGCTGTTTTTT. It yields the protein CASSVGMRPAGELFF. Using reference TRBV9 and TRBJ2-2 for the parts outside the CDR3, the full variable domain is DSGVTQTPKHLITATGQRVTLRCSPRSGDLSVYWYQQSLDQGLQFLIQYYNGEERAKGNILERFSAQQFPDLHSELNLSSLELGDSALYFCASSVGMRPAGELFFGEGSRLTVL.

CDR3 nucleotides: TGTGCCAGCAGTTCCGGACTAGCGGGACGCACAGATACGCAGTATTTT. It yields the protein CASSSGLAGRTDTQYF. The gene calls are TRBV27 and TRBJ2-3; 12 nucleotides match TRBD2. From germline, CDR1 is MNHEY and CDR2 SMNVEV (reference sequence). The junction had 3 bases not matched to a gene; V was cut back by 4 bases and J by 1 base. The CDR3 consists of 16 residues.

The gene calls are TRBV7-2 and TRBJ2-3, with 12 positions matching TRBD1. V lost 1 base and J lost 4; bases outside the gene matches: 3. Looked up from germline, CDR1 is SGHTA and CDR2 is FQGNSA. The CDR3 spans 16 residues. The CDR3 coding sequence is TGTGCCAGCAGCTTAGTAGGGACAGGGGGCCCAGATACGCAGTATTTT. It specifies CASSLVGTGGPDTQYF.

The chain has TRBV5-4 and TRBJ2-1; 7 nucleotides agree with TRBD2. CDR3 length: 15 amino acids. Per the germline V gene, CDR1 is SGHNT and CDR2 is YYREEE (reference sequence). V shed 5 bases, J shed 9 bases, and the junction held 14 bases outside the gene matches. For the CDR3, the DNA is TGTGCCAGCAGGTCCGATGCGGGGGTGGGTATTGAGCAGTTCTTC. Translated: CASRSDAGVGIEQFF.

The chain is built from TRBV9 and TRBJ2-7; 9 nucleotides line up with TRBD1. The CDR3 is 13 amino acids. J was trimmed by 5 bases and V by 3 bases; bases with no gene match: 3. Germline V lookup: CDR1 SGDLS, CDR2 YYNGEE. The CDR3 loop is CASSERQGDEQYF. The DNA for the CDR3 is TGTGCCAGCAGCGAAAGACAGGGGGACGAGCAGTACTTC.

This chain connects TRBV2 to TRBJ2-2; TRBD1 matches at 9 bases. The CDR3 spans 16 residues. The trim removed 6 bases at V and 1 base at J, leaving 6 bases unmatched. Germline V gives CDR1 SNHLY, CDR2 FYNNEI. Written as DNA, the CDR3 is TGTGCCAGCAGGGAACAGGGGGCGATGAACACCGGGGAGCTGTTTTTT. Translation: CASREQGAMNTGELFF.

The chain couples TRBV24-1 to TRBJ2-3; 11 nucleotides match TRBD1. This CDR3 region has 18 residues. V shed 5 bases, J shed 4 bases, and the junction held 13 bases outside the gene matches. CDR1 and CDR2 (germline): KGHDR, SFDVKD. The CDR3 bases are TGTGCCACCAGTGGCAAACCCGAGGACAGGGGGCTGTCAGATACGCAGTATTTT. Translation gives CATSGKPEDRGLSDTQYF.

The chain carries TRBV5-1 and TRBJ1-1; 9 bases are shared with TRBD1. The CDR3 loop spans 16 amino acids. The V gene end was trimmed by 3 bases and the J gene end by 1 base; junction bases not matched to a gene: 7. Per germline, CDR1 SGHRS and CDR2 YFSETQ. The CDR3: CASSSGQGRGNTEAFF. The CDR3 DNA follows: TGCGCCAGCAGCTCCGGACAGGGGAGGGGGAACACTGAAGCTTTCTTT. The full variable domain, its missing parts supplied by reference TRBV5-1 and TRBJ1-1, is KAGVTQTPRYLIKTRGQQVTLSCSPISGHRSVSWYQQTPGQGLQFLFEYFSETQRNKGNFPGRFSGRQFSNSRSEMNVSTLELGDSALYLCASSSGQGRGNTEAFFGQGTRLTVV.

The chain uses TRBV5-1 and TRBJ2-1; D is uncertain. Germline values: CDR1 SGHRS, CDR2 YFSETQ. The germline V and J ends were trimmed by 4 bases and 7 bases, with 18 bases remaining between them. This CDR3 region has 15 residues. The CDR3 sequence is CASSPVSGLKNEQFF. CDR3 DNA: TGCGCCAGCAGCCCCGTTTCAGGCCTTAAGAATGAGCAGTTCTTC.

The chain uses TRBV3-1 (or the pseudogene TRBV3-2) and TRBJ2-7; D remains ambiguous. Germline CDR1 and CDR2: LGHDT and YNNKEL (reference sequence). V was clipped by 0 bases and J by 5 bases, with 8 bases between them. The CDR3 length is 13 residues. The CDR3 sequence is CASSQDSVNEQYF. CDR3 coding DNA: TGTGCCAGCAGCCAAGATTCGGTGAACGAGCAGTACTTC.

V gene TRBV2 combines with J gene TRBJ1-4, with TRBD1 identical over 7 bases. The CDR3 consists of 16 residues. With V trimmed by 3 bases and J by 5 bases, 9 bases remained unmatched. Germline lookup yields CDR1 SNHLY and CDR2 FYNNEI. CDR3 region: CASSDRGRKTNEKLFF. The CDR3 nucleotides are TGTGCCAGCAGTGACAGGGGGAGGAAGACGAATGAAAAACTGTTTTTT.

The chain is built from TRBV19 and TRBJ1-5; 8 bases align to TRBD1. The germline V gene encodes CDR1 LNHDA and CDR2 SQIVND (reference sequence). J gave up 7 bases and V 6 bases, and 8 bases lay outside the gene matches. The CDR3 consists of 14 residues. Here the CDR3 reads CASSGQGEGQPQHF. For the CDR3, the DNA is TGTGCCAGTAGCGGACAGGGAGAAGGGCAGCCCCAGCATTTT.

The V and J genes are TRBV6-5 and TRBJ2-1, with D maybe TRBD2 (6 bases). CDR1 is MNHEY, CDR2 SVGAGI, per germline. With 5 bases removed from V and 3 bases from J, the gap between germline ends came to 14 bases. The CDR3 loop spans 15 amino acids. The CDR3 DNA follows: TGTGCCAGCAGTCCAGAGGAGGGCAGCTACAATGAGCAGTTCTTC. As protein: CASSPEEGSYNEQFF.

The chain carries TRBV28 and TRBJ1-2; 7 bases fit TRBD1. Trimming at V came to 4 bases and at J to 8 bases, leaving 7 bases not matched to a gene. CDR1 MDHEN and CDR2 SYDVKM come from the germline V gene. The CDR3 covers 13 residues. CDR3 in DNA: TGTGCCAGCAGTTCGGGACAGCCTCTCGGCTACACCTTC. As protein: CASSSGQPLGYTF.

In its sample, this clone was seen once. The chain uses TRBV28 and TRBJ1-6, with 9 bases identical to TRBD1. V shed 4 bases and J 9 bases; nucleotides not matched to a gene: 10. The germline V gene encodes CDR1 MDHEN and CDR2 SYDVKM. The CDR3 covers 16 residues. CDR3 in DNA: TGTGCCAGCAGTTCCCCGGGACAGGGTTCGGGTTCACCCCTCCACTTT. Translating it yields CASSSPGQGSGSPLHF.

The V and J genes are TRBV2 and TRBJ1-2; TRBD1 matches 7 bases. The length of the CDR3 is 14 residues. Looked up from germline, CDR1 is SNHLY and CDR2 is FYNNEI. The ends lost 7 bases at V and 5 bases at J; junction bases unmatched: 10. The CDR3: CASKGQTSRYGYTF. The CDR3 DNA is TGTGCCAGCAAGGGACAGACCAGTAGGTATGGCTACACCTTC.

V usage is TRBV11-2 and J usage is TRBJ1-4; a weak D match, TRBD1 (5 bases). V dropped 1 base and J dropped 17 bases, with 17 bases sitting between them. The CDR3 is made up of 13 amino acids. CDR1 and CDR2 (germline): SGHAT, FQNNGV. The CDR3, as DNA: TGTGCCAGCAGCTTAGGACAGACGTGGGAGGGTTTTTTT. It specifies CASSLGQTWEGFF.

This clone showed up just once. The chain is built from TRBV19 and TRBJ1-1; the D gene is possibly TRBD1 (5 bases). The CDR3 is 15 residues long. In germline, CDR1 is LNHDA, CDR2 SQIVND (reference sequence). V shed 5 bases and J shed 8 bases, with 21 bases lying between them. The CDR3 DNA sequence: TGTGCCAGTAGTTACGTGGGGGGGGTTGGTACAGAAGCTTTCTTT. Residues: CASSYVGGVGTEAFF.

V is TRBV5-4 and J is TRBJ1-1, with a weak D call TRBD1 (5 bases). This CDR3 is built from 14 residues. Germline values: CDR1 SGHNT, CDR2 YYREEE (reference sequence). V lost 3 bases and J lost 4, with 13 bases in between. The CDR3: CASSSPGGSTEAFF. CDR3 DNA: TGTGCCAGCAGCTCGCCGGGGGGGAGCACTGAAGCTTTCTTT.